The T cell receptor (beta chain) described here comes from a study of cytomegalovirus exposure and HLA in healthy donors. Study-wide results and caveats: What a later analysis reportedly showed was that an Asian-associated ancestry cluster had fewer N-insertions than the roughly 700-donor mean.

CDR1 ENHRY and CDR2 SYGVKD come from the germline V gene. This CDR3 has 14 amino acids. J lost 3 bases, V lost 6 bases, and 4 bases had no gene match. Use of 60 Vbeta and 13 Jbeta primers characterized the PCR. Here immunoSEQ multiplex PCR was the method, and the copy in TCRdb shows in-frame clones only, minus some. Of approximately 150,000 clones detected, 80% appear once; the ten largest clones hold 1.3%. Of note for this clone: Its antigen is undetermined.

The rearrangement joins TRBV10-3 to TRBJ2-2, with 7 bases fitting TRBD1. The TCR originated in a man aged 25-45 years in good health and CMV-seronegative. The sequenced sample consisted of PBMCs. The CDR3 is CAIRGTGDTGELFF. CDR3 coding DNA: TGTGCCATCAGGGGTACAGGGGACACCGGGGAGCTGTTTTTT.